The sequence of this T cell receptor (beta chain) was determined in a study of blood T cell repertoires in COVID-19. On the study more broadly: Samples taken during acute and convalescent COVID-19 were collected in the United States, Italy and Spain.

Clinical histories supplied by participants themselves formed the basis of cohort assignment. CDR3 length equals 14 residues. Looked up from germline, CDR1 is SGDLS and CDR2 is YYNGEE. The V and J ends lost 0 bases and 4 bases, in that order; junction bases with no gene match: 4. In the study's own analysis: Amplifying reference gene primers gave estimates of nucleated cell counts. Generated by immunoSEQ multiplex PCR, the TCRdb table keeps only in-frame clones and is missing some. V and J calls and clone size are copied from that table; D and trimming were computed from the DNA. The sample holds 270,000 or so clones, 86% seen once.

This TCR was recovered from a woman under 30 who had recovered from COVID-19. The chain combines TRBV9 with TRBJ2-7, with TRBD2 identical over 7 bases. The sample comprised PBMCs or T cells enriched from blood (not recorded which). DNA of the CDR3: TGTGCCAGCAGCGTAGTATCGGGGGGATACGAGCAGTACTTC. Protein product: CASSVVSGGYEQYF.